The present entry profiles one TCR beta chain with its context. The target antigen is unknown. Flow cytometry had shown expanded CD8+CD57+ cells in the patients chosen for sequencing. The data are from a study of CD8+CD57+ T cells in acquired aplastic anemia. Profiling that covered TCR beta VDJ and CDR3 relied on genomic DNA as its template. TCRdb independently ran MiXCR on the reads; one entry per CDR3 protein. There are hundreds of thousands of distinct CDR3 sequences in the sample; 47% occur only once, and 7.8% lies in the top ten. Whole-study results and caveats: A set of approximately 29 CD8+ CDR3 sequences was shared between patients and controls, and these sequences appeared highly expressed in patients.

V lost 0 bases and J lost 8, with 15 bases in between. This CDR3 has 16 residues. Germline CDR1 and CDR2: SGHRS and YFSETQ. V usage is TRBV5-1 and J usage is TRBJ1-6; D gene unclear. The sequenced material came from sorted CD4+, CD8+, or CD8+CD57+ T cells (not recorded which) from PBMCs. This sequence was found in a human donor with aplastic anemia. CDR3 coding DNA: TGCGCCAGCAGCTTGGGGGTTGGAGGGCTAGATTCACCCCTCCACTTT. Encoded protein: CASSLGVGGLDSPLHF. The full variable domain, in which reference TRBV5-1 and TRBJ1-6 provide the parts outside the CDR3, is KAGVTQTPRYLIKTRGQQVTLSCSPISGHRSVSWYQQTPGQGLQFLFEYFSETQRNKGNFPGRFSGRQFSNSRSEMNVSTLELGDSALYLCASSLGVGGLDSPLHFGNGTRLTVT.